This is a list of T cell receptor beta chains from one sample in a study of response to subunit inactivated influenza vaccine. From the RT-PCR reads, TCRdb called clonotypes with MiXCR, one entry per CDR3 protein. The data contain some 540,000 distinct CDR3 sequences, under 30% of them singletons. These same data were also listed under a study on T cells expressing NK-cell markers.

The sequencing here drew on CD4+ T cells sorted from PBMCs, taken 11 to 12 days after vaccination. The receptors originated from a man in his forties or fifties who received an inactivated influenza vaccine. Both conserved end residues are part of each CDR3. Each record gives: D gene, V gene, J gene, clone size, CDR3 DNA, CDR3 protein. A D gene is named only where the DNA matches it firmly. The size entry is marked missing in some rows and otherwise reads once, few, many or a size class.

>NA|TRBV4-3|TRBJ1-4|NA
TGCGCCAGCAGCCAAGACAGGAATGAAAAACTGTTTTTT
CASSQDRNEKLFF
>NA|TRBV15|TRBJ2-7|few
TGTGCCACCAGCAGAAAGACAGCCAACTCCTACGAGCAGTACTTC
CATSRKTANSYEQYF
>NA|TRBV30|TRBJ2-7|few
TGTGCCTGGAGTGTAATGGGGAACTCCCACGAGCAGTACTTC
CAWSVMGNSHEQYF
>TRBD2|TRBV11-2|TRBJ2-2|few
TGTGCCAGCAGCTTGGTCAAAGGGGCCGGGGGGACCGGGGAGCTGTTTTTT
CASSLVKGAGGTGELFF
>NA|TRBV4-3|TRBJ2-4|few
TGCGCCAGCAGCCAAGATCCGGGGCCGTGGGCCAAAAACATTCAGTACTTC
CASSQDPGPWAKNIQYF
>TRBD1|TRBV7-9|TRBJ1-1|NA
TGTGCCAGCAGCCCCCGGGGACAGGGGGTGAACACTGAAGTTTTCTTT
CASSPRGQGVNTEVFF
>TRBD1|TRBV11-1|TRBJ2-7|few
TGTGCCAGCAGCTACGACGGGACAGCTAACTACGAGCAGTACTTC
CASSYDGTANYEQYF
>TRBD1|TRBV20-1|TRBJ2-7|few
TGCAGTGCGCAACGGGACAGGTCCTACGAGCAGTACTTC
CSAQRDRSYEQYF
>NA|TRBV20-1|TRBJ1-6|NA
TGCAGTGCTAGCTTTCCAGGGTTGTATTCACCCCTCCACTTT
CSASFPGLYSPLHF
>NA|TRBV7-2|TRBJ2-5|few
TGTGCCAGCAGCTTAGCCCTGGTACAAGAGACCCAGTACTTC
CASSLALVQETQYF
>NA|TRBV7-9|TRBJ2-1|NA
TGTGCCAGCAGCCCGGAACCCTACAATGAGCAGTTCTTC
CASSPEPYNEQFF
>NA|TRBV7-8|TRBJ1-3|few
TGTGCCAGCAGCATGGGCAGGCGACCTGGAAACACCATATATTTT
CASSMGRRPGNTIYF